A few counts support the clone carrying this T cell receptor beta chain. Each CDR3 protein gets one entry after TCRdb re-called the 5' RACE reads with MiXCR. In the table there are roughly 77,000 distinct CDR3 sequences, around 12% of which are singletons. The data were taken from a study of early T cells in non-severe SARS-CoV-2 infection. The receptor's source is an adult who was a healthcare worker with PCR-confirmed SARS-CoV-2 infection or an uninfected control (not recorded which). The source material was whole blood.

As DNA, the CDR3 is TGTGCCAGCAGCCAAGATGATGGAGGGCTAGCGGGAGTTCACGGGGAGCTGTTTTTT. Amino acids: CASSQDDGGLAGVHGELFF. The V and J genes are TRBV14 and TRBJ2-2, with 10 positions matching TRBD2. The CDR3 spans 19 residues. Germline-derived CDR1 and CDR2 are SGHDN and FVKESK. With 0 bases clipped from V and 7 bases from J, the junction kept 14 bases outside the gene matches.